This section outlines one T cell receptor (beta chain) sequence together with its context. Using immunoSEQ multiplex PCR, the repertoire was profiled, and TCRdb retains in-frame clones only, with some absent. The sample carries 90,000 or so clones, about 89% recorded once. The data originate from a study of blood T cell repertoires in COVID-19. The sequenced sample consisted of peripheral blood. This clonotype was obtained from a man aged 60 to 69 with COVID-19, enrolled during active disease.

The CDR3 coding sequence is TGTGCCAGCAGCCGACTAGCGGGAGAAGTAGTGAATGAGCAGTTCTTC. Protein sequence: CASSRLAGEVVNEQFF. V usage is TRBV3-1 (or the pseudogene TRBV3-2) and J usage is TRBJ2-1; 12 bases match TRBD2. Germline values: CDR1 LGHDT, CDR2 YNNKEL (reference sequence). The CDR3 length is 16 residues. With 4 bases clipped from V and 7 bases from J, the junction kept 8 bases outside the gene matches.